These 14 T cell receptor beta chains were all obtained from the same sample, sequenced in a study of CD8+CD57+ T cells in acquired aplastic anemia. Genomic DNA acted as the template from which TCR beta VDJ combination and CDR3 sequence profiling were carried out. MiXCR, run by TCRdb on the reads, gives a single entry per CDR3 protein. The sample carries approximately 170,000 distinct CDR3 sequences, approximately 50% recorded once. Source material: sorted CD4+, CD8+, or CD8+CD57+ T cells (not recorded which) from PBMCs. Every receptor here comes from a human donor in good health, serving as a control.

This chain's CDR3 is CASSDTGYTDTQYF. Here the CDR3 DNA reads TGTGCCAGCAGTGATACAGGGTACACAGATACGCAGTATTTT. The chain joins TRBV7-2 to TRBJ2-3; TRBD1 might be the D (6 bases). Germline V gene lookup returns CDR1 SGHTA and CDR2 FQGNSA. This CDR3 contains 14 residues. With 6 bases removed from V and 2 bases from J, the gap between germline ends came to 12 bases.

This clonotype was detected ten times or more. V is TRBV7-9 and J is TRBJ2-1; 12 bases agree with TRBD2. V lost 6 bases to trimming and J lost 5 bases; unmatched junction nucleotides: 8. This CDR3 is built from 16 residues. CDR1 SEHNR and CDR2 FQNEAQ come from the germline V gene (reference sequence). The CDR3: CASSLSWTSGDNEQFF. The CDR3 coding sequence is TGTGCCAGCAGTTTATCCTGGACTAGCGGGGACAATGAGCAGTTCTTC.

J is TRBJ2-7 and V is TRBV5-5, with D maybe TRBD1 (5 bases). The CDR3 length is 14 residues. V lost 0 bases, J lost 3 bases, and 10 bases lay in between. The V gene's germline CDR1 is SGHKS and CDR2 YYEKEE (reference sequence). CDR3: CASSLADRGYEQYF. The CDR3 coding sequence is TGTGCCAGCAGCTTGGCCGATAGGGGCTACGAGCAGTACTTC.

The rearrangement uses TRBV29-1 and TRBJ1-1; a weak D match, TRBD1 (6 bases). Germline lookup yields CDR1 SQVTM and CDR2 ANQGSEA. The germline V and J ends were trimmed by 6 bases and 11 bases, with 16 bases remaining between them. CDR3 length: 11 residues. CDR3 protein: CSVGTQRGAFF. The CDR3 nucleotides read TGCAGCGTGGGGACCCAAAGGGGGGCTTTCTTT.

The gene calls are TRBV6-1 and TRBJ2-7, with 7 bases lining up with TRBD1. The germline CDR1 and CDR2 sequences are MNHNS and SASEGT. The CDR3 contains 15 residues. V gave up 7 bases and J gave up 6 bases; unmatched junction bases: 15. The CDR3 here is CASILGETGSAEQYF. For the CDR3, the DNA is TGTGCCAGCATTCTAGGGGAGACAGGGTCCGCCGAGCAGTACTTC.

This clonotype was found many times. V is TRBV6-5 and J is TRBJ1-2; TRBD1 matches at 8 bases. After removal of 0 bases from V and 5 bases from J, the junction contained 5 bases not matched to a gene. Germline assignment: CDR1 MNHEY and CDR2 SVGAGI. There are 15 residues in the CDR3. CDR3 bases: TGTGCCAGCAGTTACTCGCCAGGGGGCGGGTATGGCTACACCTTC. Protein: CASSYSPGGGYGYTF.

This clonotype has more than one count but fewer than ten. The CDR3 is CSVVLAGNYEQYV. CDR3 coding DNA: TGCAGCGTTGTTCTAGCGGGGAACTACGAGCAGTACGTC. The V call is TRBV29-1, the J call TRBJ2-7; 9 positions agree with TRBD2. CDR1 and CDR2 (germline): SQVTM, ANQGSEA. This CDR3 has 13 amino acids. V shed 4 bases and J 3 bases; nucleotides not matched to a gene: 4.

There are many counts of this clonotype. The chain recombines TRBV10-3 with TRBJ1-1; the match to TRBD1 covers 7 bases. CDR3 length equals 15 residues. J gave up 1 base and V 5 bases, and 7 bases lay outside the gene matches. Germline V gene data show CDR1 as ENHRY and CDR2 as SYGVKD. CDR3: CAISPRGQANTEAFF. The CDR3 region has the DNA TGTGCCATCAGTCCGCGCGGACAGGCGAACACTGAAGCTTTCTTT.

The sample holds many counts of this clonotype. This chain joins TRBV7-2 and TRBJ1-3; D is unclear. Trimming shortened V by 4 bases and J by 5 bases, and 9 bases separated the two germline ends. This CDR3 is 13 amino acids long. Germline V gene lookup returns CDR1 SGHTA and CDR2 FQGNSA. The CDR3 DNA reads TGTGCCAGCAGCTACAATGGTCGAAACACCATATATTTT. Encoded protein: CASSYNGRNTIYF.

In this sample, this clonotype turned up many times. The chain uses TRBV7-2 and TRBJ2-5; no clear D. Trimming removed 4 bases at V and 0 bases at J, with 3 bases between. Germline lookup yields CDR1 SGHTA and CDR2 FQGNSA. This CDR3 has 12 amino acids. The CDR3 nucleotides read TGTGCCAGCAGCTCAAACCAAGAGACCCAGTACTTC. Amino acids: CASSSNQETQYF.

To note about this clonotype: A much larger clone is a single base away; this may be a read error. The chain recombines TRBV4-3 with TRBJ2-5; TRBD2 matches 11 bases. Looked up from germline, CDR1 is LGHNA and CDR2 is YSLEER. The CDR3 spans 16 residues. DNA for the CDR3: TGCGCCAGCAGCCAAGATAGCGGGGGGGCAGGAGAGACCCAGCACTTC. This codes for CASSQDSGGAGETQHF.

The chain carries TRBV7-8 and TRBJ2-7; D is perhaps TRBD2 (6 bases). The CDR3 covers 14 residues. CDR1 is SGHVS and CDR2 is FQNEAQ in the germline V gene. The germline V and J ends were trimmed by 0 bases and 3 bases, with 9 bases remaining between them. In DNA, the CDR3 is TGTGCCAGCAGCTTAGCGCGGGGAAACTACGAGCAGTACTTC. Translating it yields CASSLARGNYEQYF.

The CDR3 is CASSQRGLGGSPLHF. The CDR3 DNA sequence: TGTGCCAGCAGCCAGCGGGGGCTGGGAGGTTCACCCCTCCACTTT. The chain is built from TRBV7-2 and TRBJ1-6; D possibly corresponds to TRBD1 (6 bases). CDR1 and CDR2 (germline): SGHTA, FQGNSA. The CDR3 runs to 15 residues. V dropped 5 bases and J dropped 9 bases, with 17 bases sitting between them.

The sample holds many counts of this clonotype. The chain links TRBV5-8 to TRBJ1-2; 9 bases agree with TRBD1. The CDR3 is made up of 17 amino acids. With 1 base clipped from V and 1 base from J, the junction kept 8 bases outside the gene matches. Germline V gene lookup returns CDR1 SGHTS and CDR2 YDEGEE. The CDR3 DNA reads TGTGCCAGCAGCTTGTTAATAGGGGGACAGGGTAACTATGGCTACACCTTC. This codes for CASSLLIGGQGNYGYTF.